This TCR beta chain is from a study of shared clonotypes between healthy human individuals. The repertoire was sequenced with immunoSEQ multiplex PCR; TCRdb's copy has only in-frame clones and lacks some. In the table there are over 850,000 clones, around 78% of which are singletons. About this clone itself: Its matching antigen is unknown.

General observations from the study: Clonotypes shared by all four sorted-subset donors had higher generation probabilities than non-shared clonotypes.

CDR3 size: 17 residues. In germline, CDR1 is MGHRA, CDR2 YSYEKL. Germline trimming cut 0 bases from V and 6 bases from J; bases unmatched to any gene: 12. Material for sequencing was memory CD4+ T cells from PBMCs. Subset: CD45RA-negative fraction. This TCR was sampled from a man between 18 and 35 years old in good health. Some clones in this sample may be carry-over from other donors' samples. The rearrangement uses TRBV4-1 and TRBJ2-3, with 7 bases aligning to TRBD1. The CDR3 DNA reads TGCGCCAGCAGCCAAGAATACCGGCAGGGGGTTAGGGATACGCAGTATTTT. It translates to CASSQEYRQGVRDTQYF.